Shown below are 18 T cell receptor beta chains from a single sample sequenced in a study of breast tumors, draining lymph nodes, adjacent tissues. TCRdb re-derived calls from the multiplex PCR reads in MiXCR, one entry per CDR3 protein. The data show 30,000 to 35,000 distinct CDR3 sequences, roughly 69% seen once. Sequenced: breast tumor tissue. These receptors came from a female donor with breast cancer. Some clones in this sample may be carry-over from other donors' samples.

This clonotype has a count of ten or more. The gene calls are TRBV6-2 or TRBV6-3 and TRBJ1-5; TRBD1 might be the D (6 bases). V was pared by 10 bases and J by 6 bases, with 22 bases between. This CDR3 contains 15 residues. CDR1 and CDR2 (germline): MNHEY, SVGEGT. The CDR3 region has the DNA TGTGCCACCCGGCCCTCAGGGGTGACCACTCAGCCCCAGCATTTT. This translates into CATRPSGVTTQPQHF.

In this sample, this clonotype turned up once. This chain uses TRBV2 with TRBJ2-5; TRBD2 matches 8 bases. Germline CDR1 SNHLY, CDR2 FYNNEI. With V trimmed by 4 bases and J by 2 bases, 0 bases remained unmatched. The CDR3 is made up of 13 amino acids. Here the CDR3 reads CASSGLAQETQYF. In DNA form, the CDR3 reads TGTGCCAGCAGTGGACTAGCGCAAGAGACCCAGTACTTC.

The chain couples TRBV14 to TRBJ2-5; D is unclear. The V end was cut by 3 bases, the J end by 2 bases, with 7 bases between. The CDR3 is 13 residues long. From germline, CDR1 is SGHDN and CDR2 FVKESK. Written as DNA, the CDR3 is TGTGCCAGCAGCCACGTGGGACAAGAGACCCAGTACTTC. This codes for CASSHVGQETQYF. Based on the CDR3 plus reference TRBV14 and TRBJ2-5, the full variable domain is EAGVTQFPSHSVIEKGQTVTLRCDPISGHDNLYWYRRVMGKEIKFLLHFVKESKQDESGMPNNRFLAERTGGTYSTLKVQPAELEDSGVYFCASSHVGQETQYFGPGTRLLVL.

The V and J genes are TRBV9 and TRBJ2-1, with 11 bases that match TRBD2. Germline CDR1 and CDR2: SGDLS and YYNGEE. The CDR3 is made up of 16 amino acids. The V and J ends lost 0 bases and 7 bases, in that order; junction bases with no gene match: 6. This CDR3 is CASSVEGSGRGNEQFF. The CDR3, as DNA: TGTGCCAGCAGCGTAGAGGGTAGCGGGAGGGGGAATGAGCAGTTCTTC.

This clonotype was seen ten or more times. The chain links TRBV5-6 to TRBJ2-7; possible D gene TRBD2, 5 bases. The CDR3 consists of 14 residues. The germline gives CDR1 SGHDT, CDR2 YYEEEE. Trimming removed 1 base from V and 5 bases from J, with 13 bases in between. The CDR3 loop reads CASSLKLVSHEQYF. The DNA for the CDR3 is TGTGCCAGCAGCTTGAAACTAGTTAGTCACGAGCAGTACTTC.

The rearrangement joins TRBV11-2 to TRBJ2-2, with D unclear. The V end was cut by 3 bases, the J end by 10 bases, with 6 bases between. The CDR3 has 11 residues. CDR1 and CDR2 from the germline V gene are SGHAT and FQNNGV. CDR3 in amino acids: CASSFFAELFF. The CDR3 region has the DNA TGTGCCAGCAGCTTCTTTGCGGAGCTGTTTTTT.

The V call is TRBV19, the J call TRBJ1-3, with D tentatively TRBD1 (6 bases). This CDR3 has 16 amino acids. Per germline, CDR1 LNHDA and CDR2 SQIVND (reference sequence). V shed 4 bases and J shed 4 bases, with 17 bases lying between them. CDR3 loop: CASSSSSDSEGNTIYF. The CDR3 nucleotides are TGTGCCAGTAGTAGTTCGTCGGACAGCGAAGGAAACACCATATATTTT.

The rearrangement joins TRBV20-1 to TRBJ2-1; D is possibly TRBD1 (6 bases). The length of the CDR3 is 15 residues. Germline V gene sequence: CDR1 DFQATT, CDR2 SNEGSKA (reference sequence). V was shortened by 3 bases and J by 0 bases, with 12 bases between the two germline ends. The CDR3 coding sequence is TGCAGTGCTAGGCAGGGGAAAAGCTCCTACAATGAGCAGTTCTTC. As protein: CSARQGKSSYNEQFF.

This chain links TRBV7-6 with TRBJ2-2; D could derive from TRBD1 or TRBD2 (6 bases each). Trimming stripped 3 bases from V and 7 bases from J, with 12 bases between. Germline V lookup: CDR1 SGHVS, CDR2 FNYEAQ. The CDR3 extends over 14 amino acids. The CDR3 loop is CASSLGGADGELFF. CDR3 bases: TGTGCCAGCAGCTTGGGGGGCGCTGACGGGGAGCTGTTTTTT.

The rearrangement links TRBV25-1 to TRBJ1-6; D possibly corresponds to TRBD1 (6 bases). The V and J ends lost 3 bases and 6 bases respectively, with 6 bases between them. Germline CDR1 is MGHDK and CDR2 is SYGVNS. The CDR3 runs to 13 residues. CDR3 sequence: CASSDRGNSPLHF. For the CDR3, the DNA is TGTGCCAGCAGTGACAGGGGTAATTCACCCCTCCACTTT.

The genes are TRBV11-3 and TRBJ2-2; D is unresolved. V lost 5 bases, J lost 7 bases, and 8 bases lay in between. The germline V gene encodes CDR1 SGHNT and CDR2 YENEEA. The CDR3 runs to 12 residues. The CDR3 is CASSLLRGELFF. CDR3 sequence (DNA): TGTGCCAGCAGCCTCCTGCGCGGGGAGCTGTTTTTT. Full variable domain (missing parts from reference TRBV11-3 and TRBJ2-2): EAGVVQSPRYKIIEKKQPVAFWCNPISGHNTLYWYLQNLGQGPELLIRYENEEAVDDSQLPKDRFSAERLKGVDSTLKIQPAELGDSAVYLCASSLLRGELFFGEGSRLTVL.

The rearrangement links TRBV7-3 to TRBJ1-2; D unclear. Germline V gene sequence: CDR1 SGHTA, CDR2 FQGTGA. The V end was cut by 1 base, the J end by 6 bases, with 9 bases between. This CDR3 is built from 13 residues. The CDR3 DNA follows: TGTGCCAGCAGCTTAATGGCCGGGAATGGCTACACCTTC. Its protein product is CASSLMAGNGYTF.

This clonotype was counted between two and nine times. The chain combines TRBV20-1 with TRBJ1-2, with a weak D call TRBD1 (6 bases). V was trimmed by 6 bases and J by 6 bases, leaving 20 bases between them. This CDR3 region has 14 residues. CDR1 and CDR2 from the germline V gene are DFQATT and SNEGSKA (reference sequence). The CDR3 DNA reads TGCAGTGCCAGGACATCCGACAGGAGTGATGGCTACACCTTC. This gives the protein CSARTSDRSDGYTF.

This chain uses TRBV2 with TRBJ2-2; TRBD1 might be the D (6 bases). V was trimmed by 9 bases and J by 6 bases, leaving 11 bases between them. Germline-derived CDR1 and CDR2 are SNHLY and FYNNEI. This CDR3 has 12 amino acids. CDR3 sequence (DNA): TGTGCCAGGAGAACAGGGCCCGGGGAGCTGTTTTTT. It specifies CARRTGPGELFF.

This clonotype counts as medium-sized. V and J are TRBV15 and TRBJ1-3; D possibly corresponds to TRBD1 (5 bases). Trimming removed 0 bases from V and 0 bases from J, with 9 bases in between. The CDR3 loop spans 16 amino acids. Germline lookup yields CDR1 LNHNV and CDR2 YYDKDF (reference sequence). CDR3 residues: CATSRDRANSGNTIYF. The CDR3 coding sequence is TGTGCCACCAGCAGAGACAGGGCCAACTCTGGAAACACCATATATTTT. Using reference TRBV15 and TRBJ1-3 for the parts outside the CDR3, the full variable domain is DAMVIQNPRYQVTQFGKPVTLSCSQTLNHNVMYWYQQKSSQAPKLLFHYYDKDFNNEADTPDNFQSRRPNTSFCFLDIRSPGLGDTAMYLCATSRDRANSGNTIYFGEGSWLTVV.

This sequence joins TRBV7-9 and TRBJ1-2; D remains ambiguous. Germline V lookup: CDR1 SEHNR, CDR2 FQNEAQ (reference sequence). The CDR3 contains 14 residues. Deletions cut 3 bases from V and 4 bases from J, with 12 bases between. The DNA for the CDR3 is TGTGCCAGCAGCTTTCCGGGAGCCCTCTATGGCTACACCTTC. This codes for CASSFPGALYGYTF.

The sample holds many counts of this clonotype. The chain recombines TRBV19 with TRBJ2-3; 14 bases map to TRBD2. The CDR3 contains 16 residues. With V trimmed by 3 bases and J by 6 bases, 5 bases remained unmatched. Germline loops: CDR1 LNHDA, CDR2 SQIVND (reference sequence). The CDR3 sequence: CASSIRLAGGPDTQYF. CDR3 coding DNA: TGTGCCAGTAGTATCAGACTAGCGGGAGGGCCGGATACGCAGTATTTT.

The rearrangement uses TRBV5-5 and TRBJ2-5; 11 bases fit TRBD1. V shed 4 bases and J 5 bases; nucleotides not matched to a gene: 7. The CDR3 has 15 amino acids. CDR1 and CDR2 from the germline V gene are SGHKS and YYEKEE (reference sequence). The CDR3 spells CASSGGQGDLETQYF. CDR3 coding DNA: TGTGCCAGCAGCGGGGGACAGGGGGATTTGGAGACCCAGTACTTC.